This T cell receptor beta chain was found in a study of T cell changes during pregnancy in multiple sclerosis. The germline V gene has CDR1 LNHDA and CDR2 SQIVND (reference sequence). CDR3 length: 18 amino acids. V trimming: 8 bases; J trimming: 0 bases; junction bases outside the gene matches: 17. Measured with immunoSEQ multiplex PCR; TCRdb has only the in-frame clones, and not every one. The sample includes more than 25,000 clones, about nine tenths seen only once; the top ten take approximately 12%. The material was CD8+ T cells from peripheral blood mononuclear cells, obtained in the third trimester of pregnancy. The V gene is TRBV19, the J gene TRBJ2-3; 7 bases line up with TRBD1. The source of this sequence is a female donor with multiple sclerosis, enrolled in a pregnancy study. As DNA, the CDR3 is TGTGCCAGTCCCCGGGACAGCGCTGGGCTAACTAGCACAGATACGCAGTATTTT. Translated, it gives CASPRDSAGLTSTDTQYF.